The 21 T cell receptor beta chains given below trace back to one sample, sequenced in a study of blood T cell repertoires in COVID-19. Sequencing was performed with immunoSEQ multiplex PCR; in TCRdb, only in-frame clones are kept and a portion is missing. The sample holds a few hundred thousand clones, 80% to 90% seen once. Input material: PBMCs or T cells enriched from blood (not recorded which). These TCRs come from a woman aged 50 to 65 who had recovered from COVID-19.

The rearrangement uses TRBV29-1 and TRBJ1-3, with TRBD1 matching over 10 bases. V shed 7 bases and J 7 bases; nucleotides not matched to a gene: 10. CDR1 is SQVTM and CDR2 is ANQGSEA in the germline V gene. This CDR3 has 14 amino acids. CDR3 DNA sequence: TGCAGCGGGACAGGGGGAGATAGTGGGAACACCATATATTTT. Its translation: CSGTGGDSGNTIYF.

The V and J genes are TRBV6-5 and TRBJ1-6; no firm D call. CDR1 and CDR2 (germline): MNHEY, SVGAGI. V dropped 6 bases and J dropped 3 bases, with 6 bases sitting between them. The CDR3 totals 13 residues. The chain's CDR3 is CASRQVYNSPLHF. The CDR3 bases are TGTGCCAGCAGGCAGGTCTATAATTCACCCCTCCACTTT.

V gene TRBV7-9 combines with J gene TRBJ2-1; 7 nucleotides agree with TRBD2. This CDR3 comprises 12 residues. Germline CDR1 and CDR2: SEHNR and FQNEAQ (reference sequence). V was pared by 5 bases and J by 9 bases, with 4 bases of the junction left unmatched. CDR3 region: CASSRTSGEQFF. CDR3 sequence (DNA): TGTGCCAGCAGCCGGACTAGTGGTGAGCAGTTCTTC. Supplemented by reference TRBV7-9 and TRBJ2-1, the full variable domain reads DTGVSQNPRHKITKRGQNVTFRCDPISEHNRLYWYRQTLGQGPEFLTYFQNEAQLEKSRLLSDRFSAERPKGSFSTLEIQRTEQGDSAMYLCASSRTSGEQFFGPGTRLTVL.

The chain joins TRBV19 to TRBJ2-2, with 9 bases matching TRBD1. The CDR3 sequence is 18 residues long. V was pared by 6 bases and J by 7 bases, with 18 bases of the junction left unmatched. Germline V gives CDR1 LNHDA, CDR2 SQIVND (reference sequence). The chain's CDR3 is CASRFGPGQGESYGELFF. The CDR3 nucleotides read TGTGCCAGTAGATTTGGGCCGGGACAGGGCGAGAGCTACGGGGAGCTGTTTTTT.

V gene TRBV2 combines with J gene TRBJ2-1; 9 bases agree with TRBD2. Per germline, CDR1 SNHLY and CDR2 FYNNEI. J was trimmed by 5 bases and V by 8 bases; bases with no gene match: 7. The CDR3 spans 14 residues. The CDR3 protein is CASLAGILDNEQFF. The DNA for the CDR3 is TGTGCCAGCCTAGCGGGAATTTTAGACAATGAGCAGTTCTTC.

This clone has more than one count but fewer than ten. The chain uses TRBV5-1 and TRBJ2-2; 7 nucleotides align to TRBD1. CDR3 length equals 15 residues. Germline CDR1 SGHRS, CDR2 YFSETQ. The trim removed 3 bases at V and 4 bases at J, leaving 6 bases unmatched. The CDR3 spells CASSSRDRATGELFF. The CDR3 DNA reads TGCGCCAGCAGCTCCCGGGACAGAGCCACCGGGGAGCTGTTTTTT.

In this sample, this clone turned up once. The CDR3 sequence is CASSWRDRTSVTNEKLFF. CDR3 in DNA: TGTGCCAGCAGCTGGCGGGACAGAACTTCGGTTACTAATGAAAAACTGTTTTTT. The chain uses TRBV5-7 and TRBJ1-4, with TRBD1 identical over 7 bases. TRBV5-7 is marked as an open reading frame, function uncertain. This CDR3 is built from 18 residues. V was pared by 3 bases and J by 2 bases, with 13 bases of the junction left unmatched.

This chain connects TRBV3-1 (or the pseudogene TRBV3-2) to TRBJ2-3, with 9 nucleotides matching TRBD2. V trimming: 4 bases; J trimming: 2 bases; junction bases outside the gene matches: 7. This CDR3 is 16 amino acids long. Germline V lookup: CDR1 LGHDT, CDR2 YNNKEL (reference sequence). The chain's CDR3 is CASSPGLAFITDTQYF. CDR3 DNA: TGTGCCAGCAGCCCGGGACTAGCTTTTATCACAGATACGCAGTATTTT.

This clone was picked up a small number of times. The V and J genes are TRBV21-1 and TRBJ2-7; TRBD2, the table's D call, lacks a check against the DNA. TRBV21-1 is given as a pseudogene. The CDR3 spans 16 residues. The CDR3 protein is CASSEQPGGTGYEQYF. The CDR3 DNA reads TGTGCCAGCAGCGAACAGCCAGGCGGGACGGGCTACGAGCAGTACTTC.

The CDR3 protein is CASSYSSYTF. The DNA of the CDR3 is TGTGCCAGCAGTTACTCCTCCTACACCTTC. V gene TRBV2 combines with J gene TRBJ1-2; D not resolved. This CDR3 is 10 amino acids long. Germline V gene data show CDR1 as SNHLY and CDR2 as FYNNEI. V was cut by 5 bases and J by 10 bases, with 8 bases left in between.

The chain combines TRBV27 with TRBJ2-7; TRBD2 aligns across 7 bases. The V gene end was trimmed by 2 bases and the J gene end by 0 bases; junction bases not matched to a gene: 7. Germline lookup yields CDR1 MNHEY and CDR2 SMNVEV (reference sequence). This CDR3 is built from 16 residues. The CDR3 region is CASSLRAGVPSYEQYF. CDR3 nucleotide sequence: TGTGCCAGCAGTTTAAGGGCGGGAGTCCCCTCCTACGAGCAGTACTTC.

The chain employs TRBV19 and TRBJ2-7, with 9 bases lining up with TRBD1. The V gene end was trimmed by 5 bases and the J gene end by 6 bases; junction bases not matched to a gene: 14. CDR3 length equals 16 residues. Germline loops: CDR1 LNHDA, CDR2 SQIVND (reference sequence). DNA of the CDR3: TGTGCCAGTAGTGCGGGGACCGGGACAGGGTCTTCCGAGCAGTACTTC. It is translated as CASSAGTGTGSSEQYF.

V usage is TRBV7-3 and J usage is TRBJ2-7; 8 bases match TRBD1. Germline loops: CDR1 SGHTA, CDR2 FQGTGA. The CDR3 sequence is 14 residues long. V lost 1 base and J lost 4; bases outside the gene matches: 3. The CDR3 here is CASSLSGQGYEQYF. The CDR3 DNA reads TGTGCCAGCAGCTTAAGTGGACAGGGATACGAGCAGTACTTC.

The V gene is TRBV19, the J gene TRBJ2-1, with 10 positions matching TRBD2. CDR1 and CDR2 from the germline V gene are LNHDA and SQIVND (reference sequence). The CDR3 consists of 16 residues. Trimming at V came to 4 bases and at J to 7 bases, leaving 10 bases not matched to a gene. The CDR3 is CASSKLAGSRGNEQFF. Here the CDR3 DNA reads TGTGCCAGTAGTAAACTAGCGGGATCTAGAGGGAATGAGCAGTTCTTC.

The V gene is TRBV3-1 (or the pseudogene TRBV3-2), the J gene TRBJ1-2, with 10 positions matching TRBD1. The V gene's germline CDR1 is LGHDT and CDR2 YNNKEL (reference sequence). This CDR3 comprises 15 residues. Trimming at V came to 4 bases and at J to 1 base, leaving 3 bases not matched to a gene. Written as DNA, the CDR3 is TGTGCCAGCAGCCTCGGACAGGGGGGTAACTATGGCTACACCTTC. It is translated as CASSLGQGGNYGYTF.

The chain is built from TRBV7-8 and TRBJ1-2; D unresolved. Deletions cut 6 bases from V and 0 bases from J, with 11 bases between. Germline V gives CDR1 SGHVS, CDR2 FQNEAQ. The CDR3 runs to 14 residues. In DNA form, the CDR3 reads TGTGCCAGCAGGTCAGGCCGAGCTAACTATGGCTACACCTTC. This gives the protein CASRSGRANYGYTF.

This rearrangement joins TRBV24-1 to TRBJ2-7, with 10 positions matching TRBD2. CDR3 length: 19 amino acids. V lost 1 base to trimming and J lost 3 bases; unmatched junction nucleotides: 14. The germline V gene encodes CDR1 KGHDR and CDR2 SFDVKD. The DNA for the CDR3 is TGTGCCACCAGTGATTTCTCCCAGTGGTCTAGCGGGAGTCACTACGAGCAGTACTTC. This sequence encodes CATSDFSQWSSGSHYEQYF.

The V gene is TRBV25-1, the J gene TRBJ1-1; unclear D gene. This CDR3 region has 14 residues. V dropped 1 base and J dropped 5 bases, with 11 bases sitting between them. From germline, CDR1 is MGHDK and CDR2 SYGVNS. CDR3 loop: CASSESVDTTEAFF. Written as DNA, the CDR3 is TGTGCCAGCAGTGAATCGGTAGACACGACTGAAGCTTTCTTT.

The chain has TRBV5-1 and TRBJ2-7, with D maybe TRBD1 (6 bases). V shed 6 bases and J shed 7 bases, with 11 bases lying between them. CDR1 and CDR2 from the germline V gene are SGHRS and YFSETQ. There are 11 residues in the CDR3. In DNA form, the CDR3 reads TGCGCCAGCAAGGGGGAGTATGAGCAGTACTTC. The encoded protein is CASKGEYEQYF.

The rearrangement links TRBV27 to TRBJ2-7; 9 bases match TRBD1. The CDR3 has 17 amino acids. V dropped 0 bases and J dropped 0; count of bases not matched to a gene: 6. Germline-derived CDR1 and CDR2 are MNHEY and SMNVEV (reference sequence). This chain's CDR3 is CASSLSAGQGSSYEQYF. Here the CDR3 DNA reads TGTGCCAGCAGTTTATCGGCGGGACAGGGTTCCTCCTACGAGCAGTACTTC.

This clone was detected once. The chain joins TRBV15 to TRBJ2-1, with D possibly TRBD2 on 5 matching bases. The length of the CDR3 is 15 residues. Germline CDR1 reads LNHNV; CDR2 reads YYDKDF (reference sequence). V lost 1 base and J lost 7, with 14 bases in between. The CDR3 DNA reads TGTGCCACCAGCAGAGTTGGGGAGTTGCTGAATGAGCAGTTCTTC. It codes for CATSRVGELLNEQFF.